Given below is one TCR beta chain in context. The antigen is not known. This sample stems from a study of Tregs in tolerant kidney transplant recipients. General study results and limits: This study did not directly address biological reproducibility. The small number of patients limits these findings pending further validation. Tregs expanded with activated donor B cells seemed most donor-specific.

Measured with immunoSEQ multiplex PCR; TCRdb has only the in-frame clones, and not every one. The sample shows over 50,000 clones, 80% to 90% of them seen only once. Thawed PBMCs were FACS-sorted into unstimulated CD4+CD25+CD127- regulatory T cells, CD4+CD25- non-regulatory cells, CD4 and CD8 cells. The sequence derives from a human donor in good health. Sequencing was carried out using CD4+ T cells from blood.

This CDR3 reads CASSQGADTEAFF. CDR3 bases: TGTGCCAGCTCACAGGGGGCGGACACTGAAGCTTTCTTT. The rearrangement links TRBV18 to TRBJ1-1; TRBD1 aligns across 7 bases. CDR3 length equals 13 residues. CDR1 KGHSH and CDR2 LQKENI come from the germline V gene. With V trimmed by 4 bases and J by 3 bases, 2 bases remained unmatched.